The 26 T cell receptor beta chains listed next were all sequenced from one sample in a study of human T cells and chemical hapten exposure. TCRdb redid the calling of the RACE reads with MiXCR, one entry per CDR3 protein. The table records tens of thousands of distinct CDR3 sequences, around 5.9% of them present only once. Described time point: healthy volunteer bleed at 6 weeks. Researchers extracted total RNA from unfractionated whole blood. Sequenced sample: whole blood. These receptors were taken from a human donor in good health. Some clones in this sample may be carry-over from other donors' samples.

Many counts were recorded for this clonotype. The rearrangement uses TRBV29-1 and TRBJ1-5, with unresolved D. Trimming pared 4 bases from V and 0 bases from J, leaving 7 bases between. CDR1 and CDR2 (germline): SQVTM, ANQGSEA. This CDR3 has 13 amino acids. CDR3 sequence reads: CSVVESSNQPQHF. The CDR3 DNA sequence: TGCAGCGTTGTCGAGAGTAGCAATCAGCCCCAGCATTTT.

A note on this clonotype: Just one base apart from a much larger clone, this may be a read error. This chain links TRBV12-3 or TRBV12-4 with TRBJ2-3; perhaps TRBD1 as D (6 bases). This CDR3 has 14 amino acids. V was clipped by 10 bases and J by 3 bases, with 17 bases between them. The CDR3 nucleotides are TGTGCCACTTGGGGGCCGCGGAGAACAGATACGCAGTATTTT. It yields the protein CATWGPRRTDTQYF.

This clonotype was seen at least ten times. The rearrangement uses TRBV28 and TRBJ1-3; TRBD1 is a possible D gene (5 bases). CDR1 MDHEN and CDR2 SYDVKM come from the germline V gene. CDR3 length equals 17 residues. V gave up 5 bases and J gave up 0 bases, with 17 bases separating them. The CDR3 DNA sequence: TGTGCCAGCAGTCCCCACCAGAGGGGCCGCTCTGGAAACACCATATATTTT. It is translated as CASSPHQRGRSGNTIYF.

By sample fraction, this clonotype is medium-sized. The chain combines TRBV7-2 with TRBJ2-5; D call uncertain. V was pared by 4 bases and J by 4 bases, with 7 bases between. This CDR3 contains 12 residues. Germline V CDR1 and CDR2: SGHTA, FQGNSA. For the CDR3, the DNA is TGTGCCAGCAGCTGGGCGGTAGAGACCCAGTACTTC. Translation gives CASSWAVETQYF. The whole variable domain, remainder taken from reference TRBV7-2 and TRBJ2-5, is GAGVSQSPSNKVTEKGKDVELRCDPISGHTALYWYRQSLGQGLEFLIYFQGNSAPDKSGLPSDRFSAERTGGSVSTLTIQRTQQEDSAVYLCASSWAVETQYFGPGTRLLVL.

Ten or more counts support this clonotype. In DNA, the CDR3 is TGTGCCAGCAGTCGTTTCGGGGACAGGCACTATGGCTACACCTTC. Protein: CASSRFGDRHYGYTF. The V call is TRBV27, the J call TRBJ1-2; 8 nucleotides match TRBD1. The CDR3 contains 15 residues. Germline CDR1 reads MNHEY; CDR2 reads SMNVEV (reference sequence). Trimming removed 5 bases from V and 3 bases from J; junction bases left unmatched: 8.

There are a few counts of this clonotype. The rearrangement joins TRBV7-9 to TRBJ2-3, with a tentative D call TRBD1 (6 bases). Germline assignment: CDR1 SEHNR and CDR2 FQNEAQ (reference sequence). Trimming took off 5 bases at V and 1 base at J, with 16 bases between the two ends. The CDR3 has 16 amino acids. CDR3 region: CASSVRTAWGTDTQYF. The CDR3 DNA sequence: TGTGCCAGCAGCGTTAGGACAGCTTGGGGCACAGATACGCAGTATTTT.

This clonotype was counted a few times. This chain uses TRBV20-1 with TRBJ2-7; 11 nucleotides line up with TRBD2. This CDR3 comprises 16 residues. Germline trimming cut 3 bases from V and 5 bases from J; bases unmatched to any gene: 12. Germline CDR1 is DFQATT and CDR2 is SNEGSKA (reference sequence). DNA of the CDR3: TGCAGTGCTAGCGCCCTTAGCGGGGGGGGAGTCCACGAGCAGTACTTC. Translated: CSASALSGGGVHEQYF.

At least ten counts were recorded for this clonotype. J is TRBJ2-5 and V is TRBV3-1; D might be TRBD1 or TRBD2, each matching 5 bases. Trimming stripped 3 bases from V and 5 bases from J, with 16 bases between. This CDR3 spans 15 amino acids. Looked up from germline, CDR1 is LGHDT and CDR2 is YNNKEL (reference sequence). CDR3 amino acids: CASSHPQGWGETQYF. The CDR3, as DNA: TGTGCCAGCAGCCATCCTCAGGGTTGGGGGGAGACCCAGTACTTC.

This clonotype was detected ten times or more. This chain joins TRBV5-5 and TRBJ2-3; D is unresolved. The CDR3 runs to 15 residues. In germline, CDR1 is SGHKS, CDR2 YYEKEE (reference sequence). Trimming stripped 1 base from V and 2 bases from J, with 11 bases between. This chain's CDR3 is CASSLTGPYTDTQYF. CDR3 sequence (DNA): TGTGCCAGCAGCTTGACTGGACCCTACACAGATACGCAGTATTTT.

This clonotype has more than one count but fewer than ten. The rearrangement links TRBV5-1 to TRBJ1-1; TRBD1 might be the D (5 bases). CDR1 and CDR2 (germline): SGHRS, YFSETQ. Trimming took off 4 bases at V and 7 bases at J, with 14 bases between the two ends. The CDR3 covers 13 residues. Written as DNA, the CDR3 is TGCGCCAGCAGCCTGGGACGGATGAGTGAAGCTTTCTTT. Residues: CASSLGRMSEAFF.

A note on this clonotype: One base away lies a much larger clone, so this may be a sequencing read error. V is TRBV5-1 and J is TRBJ2-3; D ambiguous. This CDR3 is 14 amino acids long. The germline V gene encodes CDR1 SGHRS and CDR2 YFSETQ. The CDR3 coding sequence is TGCACCAGCAGCCCCTTCGAGGGCACAGATACGCAGTATTTT. Protein sequence: CTSSPFEGTDTQYF.

Many counts were recorded for this clonotype. V gene TRBV28 combines with J gene TRBJ2-7; 9 nucleotides line up with TRBD1. The CDR3 sequence is 14 residues long. Trimming took 6 bases from V and 3 from J; bases not matched to a gene: 6. CDR1 and CDR2 from the germline V gene are MDHEN and SYDVKM. The chain's CDR3 is CASRRQGVGYEQYF. CDR3 nucleotide sequence: TGTGCCAGCAGACGACAGGGGGTAGGCTACGAGCAGTACTTC.

The chain recombines TRBV4-1 with TRBJ1-2; D gene ambiguous. CDR1 and CDR2 (germline): MGHRA, YSYEKL. V was pared by 6 bases and J by 7 bases, with 18 bases between. This CDR3 region has 14 residues. This chain's CDR3 is CASSLNNFEGGYTF. CDR3 nucleotide sequence: TGCGCCAGCAGTTTAAATAACTTTGAGGGTGGCTACACCTTC.

This clonotype was observed many times. V usage is TRBV6-2 or TRBV6-3 and J usage is TRBJ2-7; 11 bases are a match to TRBD2. The germline CDR1 and CDR2 sequences are MNHEY and SVGEGT. This CDR3 spans 13 amino acids. The ends lost 6 bases at V and 3 bases at J; junction bases unmatched: 1. The CDR3, as DNA: TGTGCCAGCAGAACTAGCGGGAGCTACGAGCAGTACTTC. This gives the protein CASRTSGSYEQYF.

This clonotype was seen many times. V and J are TRBV9 and TRBJ1-6; 7 bases align to TRBD1. There are 15 residues in the CDR3. Losses at the gene ends were 0 bases for V and 10 bases for J; bases not matched to a gene: 7. Germline V gene lookup returns CDR1 SGDLS and CDR2 YYNGEE. CDR3 sequence (DNA): TGTGCCAGCAGCGTAGCCGCCAGGGGGAAATCACCCCTCCACTTT. Translating gives CASSVAARGKSPLHF.

This clonotype was seen a handful of times. V usage is TRBV20-1 and J usage is TRBJ1-3; D is unclear. The V gene lost 1 base and the J gene lost 3 bases, with 10 bases spanning the gap. The CDR3 is 14 amino acids. CDR1 DFQATT and CDR2 SNEGSKA come from the germline V gene (reference sequence). The CDR3 DNA is TGCAGTGCTAGAGTTCGAGGGTGTGGAAACACCATATATTTT. It specifies CSARVRGCGNTIYF.

The V and J genes are TRBV5-6 and TRBJ1-4; D possibly corresponds to TRBD1 (5 bases). This CDR3 is built from 14 residues. V lost 0 bases to trimming and J lost 7 bases, with 10 bases between them. Germline assignment: CDR1 SGHDT and CDR2 YYEEEE. In DNA, the CDR3 is TGTGCCAGCAGCTTGGGGGGCGACGGTGAAAAACTGTTTTTT. Protein sequence: CASSLGGDGEKLFF.

This clonotype was observed many times. The CDR3 reads CASRLRSTSLRTSTDTQYF. CDR3 nucleotides: TGTGCCAGCCGCCTTAGGTCGACTAGCCTACGAACTAGCACAGATACGCAGTATTTT. The chain uses TRBV27 and TRBJ2-3; 7 nucleotides agree with TRBD2. The CDR3 totals 19 residues. CDR1 MNHEY and CDR2 SMNVEV come from the germline V gene (reference sequence). V shed 8 bases and J 0 bases; nucleotides not matched to a gene: 20.

This clonotype was seen at least ten times. The CDR3 DNA is TGTGCCAGCAGACCCGGACTAGCGGGAGCTTACGAGCAGTACTTC. Its protein product is CASRPGLAGAYEQYF. J is TRBJ2-7 and V is TRBV12-3 or TRBV12-4, with TRBD2 matching over 13 bases. Trimming cost V 6 bases and J 4 bases; bases outside gene matches: 6. The CDR3 is 15 amino acids.

This clonotype was observed many times. V gene TRBV30 combines with J gene TRBJ1-1; 8 nucleotides agree with TRBD1. The CDR3 totals 15 residues. CDR1 is GTSNPN, CDR2 SVGIG, per germline (reference sequence). The V and J ends lost 1 base and 1 base, in that order; junction bases with no gene match: 5. The CDR3 protein is CAWSGTGRWNTEAFF. CDR3 sequence (DNA): TGTGCCTGGAGTGGGACAGGGCGGTGGAACACTGAAGCTTTCTTT.

This clonotype was recorded many times. The chain uses TRBV20-1 and TRBJ2-1; D remains unclear. Trimming pared 0 bases from V and 5 bases from J, leaving 11 bases between. The germline V gene has CDR1 DFQATT and CDR2 SNEGSKA (reference sequence). The CDR3 sequence is 14 residues long. The CDR3 coding sequence is TGCAGTGCTAGAGATCATGGGTTGGACAATGAGCAGTTCTTC. Protein sequence: CSARDHGLDNEQFF.

This clonotype was counted ten times or more. The chain employs TRBV12-3 or TRBV12-4 and TRBJ2-3; 8 bases line up with TRBD2. The CDR3 is 16 residues long. After removal of 5 bases from V and 3 bases from J, the junction contained 10 bases not matched to a gene. The CDR3 nucleotides read TGTGCCAGCAGTCCCCCGAGCGGGAGTGGTACAGATACGCAGTATTTT. Its translation: CASSPPSGSGTDTQYF.

This clonotype was detected only a few times. The chain has TRBV20-1 and TRBJ2-1, with D perhaps TRBD1 (6 bases). This CDR3 contains 15 residues. V was shortened by 0 bases and J by 8 bases, with 17 bases between the two germline ends. Germline CDR1 is DFQATT and CDR2 is SNEGSKA (reference sequence). CDR3 sequence: CSARESGAPIYEQFF. Here the CDR3 DNA reads TGCAGTGCTAGAGAGTCAGGGGCGCCGATCTATGAGCAGTTCTTC.

This clonotype was found many times. The V gene is TRBV18, the J gene TRBJ2-5; 7 nucleotides line up with TRBD1. CDR3 size: 14 residues. V shed 3 bases and J 12 bases; nucleotides not matched to a gene: 13. In germline, CDR1 is KGHSH, CDR2 LQKENI. CDR3 amino acids: CASSPIGTVGSEYF. As DNA, the CDR3 is TGTGCCAGCTCACCCATCGGGACAGTGGGTTCGGAGTACTTC.

This clonotype was recorded many times. This chain connects TRBV7-9 to TRBJ2-7, with D perhaps TRBD1 (6 bases). The CDR3 loop spans 13 amino acids. In germline, CDR1 is SEHNR, CDR2 FQNEAQ (reference sequence). V gave up 5 bases and J gave up 4 bases, with 12 bases separating them. The CDR3 here is CASSPDRLYEQYF. DNA of the CDR3: TGTGCCAGCAGCCCGGACAGACTATACGAGCAGTACTTC.

At least ten counts were recorded for this clonotype. The V gene is TRBV10-3, the J gene TRBJ2-7; D gene uncertain. Trimming took 8 bases from V and 0 from J, leaving 14 bases between them. The CDR3 loop spans 14 amino acids. Germline loops: CDR1 ENHRY, CDR2 SYGVKD. This CDR3 reads CAIDDPSSSYEQYF. In nucleotides, the CDR3 is TGTGCCATCGACGACCCGAGCAGCTCCTACGAGCAGTACTTC.